This T cell receptor beta chain was profiled in a study of monozygotic twins with inflammatory bowel disease. Study results and limitations: Patients got different immunosuppressive treatments, which may have made their repertoires more variable. There was no way to distinguish the different T cell subtypes.

From the 5' RACE reads, TCRdb lists one entry per CDR3 protein and no DNA. The sample's table shows 300,000 to 400,000 distinct CDR3 sequences. With regard to this clonotype: What it binds is unknown.

The sequenced sample consisted of blood. The sequence was collected from a human donor with ulcerative colitis or Crohn's disease, or a healthy co-twin of an affected twin (not recorded which).

The CDR3 reads CASSPSDGSYEQYF. V usage is TRBV5-1 and J usage is TRBJ2-7. Germline loops: CDR1 SGHRS, CDR2 YFSETQ. The CDR3 has 14 residues.